A selection of T cell receptor beta chains follows, all from one sample in a study of blood T cells in healthy people across ages. MiXCR, applied by TCRdb to the 5' RACE reads, yields one record per CDR3 protein. The sample lists roughly 1.6 million distinct CDR3 sequences, about 31% occurring once. Sequencing was done on a sample of blood. Receptor source: a woman between 25 and 40 years old in good health. Both conserved end residues are part of each CDR3. D genes are given only for firm matches. Expanded clones get a size class; other rows say once, few or many, or leave the size out.

j_call | v_call | cdr3_length | d_call | clone_size | cdr3_aa | cdr3_nt
TRBJ1-5 | TRBV20-1 | 13 | NA | many | CSASTGLEQPQHF | TGCAGTGCTAGTACAGGGTTGGAACAGCCCCAGCATTTT
TRBJ1-2 | TRBV10-3 | 13 | NA | few | CAISELSGNGYTF | TGTGCCATCAGTGAACTCTCGGGGAATGGCTACACCTTC
TRBJ2-1 | TRBV4-1 | 15 | NA | few | CASSQEWLASGEQFF | TGCGCCAGCAGCCAAGAGTGGCTAGCGAGCGGTGAGCAGTTCTTC
TRBJ2-3 | TRBV5-6 | 13 | NA | NA | CASIVRGTDTQYF | TGTGCCAGCATTGTTCGGGGCACAGATACGCAGTATTTT
TRBJ2-5 | TRBV2 | 14 | TRBD2 | few | CASTWTSSEETQYF | TGTGCCAGCACCTGGACTAGCAGCGAAGAGACCCAGTACTTC
TRBJ1-1 | TRBV2 | 14 | NA | NA | CASRGRGANTEAFF | TGTGCCAGCAGGGGGAGGGGGGCGAACACTGAAGCTTTCTTT
TRBJ2-6 | TRBV4-2 | 17 | TRBD2 | NA | CASSYHRGGTGANVLTF | TGTGCCAGCAGTTACCATCGGGGGGGCACTGGGGCCAACGTCCTGACTTTC
TRBJ1-1 | TRBV24-1 | 14 | TRBD1 | few | CATSDTTGEDEAFF | TGTGCCACCAGTGACACAACAGGGGAGGATGAAGCTTTCTTT
TRBJ2-1 | TRBV20-1 | 10 | NA | NA | CSANVAGQFF | TGCAGTGCAAATGTAGCAGGGCAGTTCTTC
TRBJ2-5 | TRBV9 | 18 | TRBD2 | few | CASSVSGGSVGQLGTQYF | TGTGCCAGCAGCGTATCCGGGGGGAGCGTTGGGCAACTAGGGACCCAGTACTTC